Listed here is a single T cell receptor (beta chain). The sample comes from a study of control samples from healthy donors and cancer patients. TCRdb keeps only in-frame clones here, not all; method: immunoSEQ multiplex PCR. This table has about 120,000 clones, about 89% appearing once. The germline V gene has CDR1 LNHDA and CDR2 SQIVND (reference sequence). V lost 5 bases to trimming and J lost 2 bases, with 30 bases between them. This CDR3 has 20 residues. Sequencing was done on a sample of blood. The clonotype comes from a woman aged 18-29 years in good health. The rearrangement links TRBV19 to TRBJ1-2, with D unclear. The CDR3 sequence is CASSLSVFVLRAPLNYGYTF. The CDR3 DNA is TGTGCCAGTAGTCTTTCGGTGTTTGTCTTAAGGGCCCCCCTGAACTATGGCTACACCTTC.